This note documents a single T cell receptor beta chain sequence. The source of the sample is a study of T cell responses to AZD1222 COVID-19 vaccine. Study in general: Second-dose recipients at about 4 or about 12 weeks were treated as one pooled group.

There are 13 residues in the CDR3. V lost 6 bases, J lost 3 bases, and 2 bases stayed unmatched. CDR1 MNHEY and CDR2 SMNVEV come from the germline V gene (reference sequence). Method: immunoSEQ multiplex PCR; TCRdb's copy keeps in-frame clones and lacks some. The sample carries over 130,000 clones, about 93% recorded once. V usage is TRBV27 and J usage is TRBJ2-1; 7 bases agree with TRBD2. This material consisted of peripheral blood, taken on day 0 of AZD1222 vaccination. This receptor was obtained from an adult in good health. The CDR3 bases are TGTGCCAGCAGAGGGACTAACTACAATGAGCAGTTCTTC. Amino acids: CASRGTNYNEQFF.